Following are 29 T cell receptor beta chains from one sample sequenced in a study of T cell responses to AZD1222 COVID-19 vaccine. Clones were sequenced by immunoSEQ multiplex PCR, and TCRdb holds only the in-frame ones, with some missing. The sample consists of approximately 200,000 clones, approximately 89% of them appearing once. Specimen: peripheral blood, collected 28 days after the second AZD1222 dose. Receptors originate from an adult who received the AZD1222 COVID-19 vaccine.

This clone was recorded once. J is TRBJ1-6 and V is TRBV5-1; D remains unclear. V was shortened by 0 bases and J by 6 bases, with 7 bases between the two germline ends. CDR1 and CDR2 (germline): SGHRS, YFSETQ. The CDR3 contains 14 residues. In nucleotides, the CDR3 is TGCGCCAGCAGCTTGGAACAGATTAATTCACCCCTCCACTTT. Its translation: CASSLEQINSPLHF.

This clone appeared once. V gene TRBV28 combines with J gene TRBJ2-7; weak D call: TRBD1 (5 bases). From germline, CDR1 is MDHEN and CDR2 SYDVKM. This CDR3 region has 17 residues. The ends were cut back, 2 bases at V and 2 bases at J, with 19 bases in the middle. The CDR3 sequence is CASSLTDRRSIAYEQYF. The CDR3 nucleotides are TGTGCCAGCAGTTTAACAGACAGACGTTCCATTGCCTACGAGCAGTACTTC.

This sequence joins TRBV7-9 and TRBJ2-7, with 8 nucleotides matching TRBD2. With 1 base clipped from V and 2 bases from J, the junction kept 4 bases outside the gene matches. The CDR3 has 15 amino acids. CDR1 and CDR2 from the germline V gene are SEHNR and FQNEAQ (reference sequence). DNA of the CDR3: TGTGCCAGCAGCTTAGTACGGGAGGGCCCCTACGAGCAGTACTTC. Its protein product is CASSLVREGPYEQYF.

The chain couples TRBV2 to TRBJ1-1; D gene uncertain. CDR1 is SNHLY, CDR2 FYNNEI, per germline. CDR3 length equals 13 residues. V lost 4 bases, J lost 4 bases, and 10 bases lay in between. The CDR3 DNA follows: TGTGCCAGCAGTGTGGGGTTGGGCACTGAAGCTTTCTTT. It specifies CASSVGLGTEAFF.

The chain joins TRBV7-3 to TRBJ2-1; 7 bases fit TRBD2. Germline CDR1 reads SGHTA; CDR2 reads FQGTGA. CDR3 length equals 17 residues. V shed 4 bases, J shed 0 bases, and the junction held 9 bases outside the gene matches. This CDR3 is CASSSNGGDRSYNEQFF. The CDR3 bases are TGTGCCAGCAGCTCCAATGGGGGGGACCGCTCCTACAATGAGCAGTTCTTC.

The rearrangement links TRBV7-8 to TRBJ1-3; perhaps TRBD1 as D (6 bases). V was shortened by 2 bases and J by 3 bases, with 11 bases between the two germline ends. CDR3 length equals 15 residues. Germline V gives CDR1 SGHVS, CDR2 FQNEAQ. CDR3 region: CASSLRGKVGNTIYF. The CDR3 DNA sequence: TGTGCCAGCAGCTTAAGGGGGAAAGTTGGAAACACCATATATTTT.

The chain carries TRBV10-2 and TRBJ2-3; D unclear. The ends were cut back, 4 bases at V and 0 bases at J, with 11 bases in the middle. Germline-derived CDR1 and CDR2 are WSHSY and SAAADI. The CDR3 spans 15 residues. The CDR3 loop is CASSVKLPSTDTQYF. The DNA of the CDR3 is TGCGCCAGCAGTGTCAAATTACCTAGCACAGATACGCAGTATTTT.

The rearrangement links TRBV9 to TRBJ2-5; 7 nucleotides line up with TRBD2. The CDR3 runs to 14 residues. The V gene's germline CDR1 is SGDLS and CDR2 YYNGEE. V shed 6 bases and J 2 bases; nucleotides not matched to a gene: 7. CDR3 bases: TGTGCCAGCATTCCCCCTAGCGGACAAGAGACCCAGTACTTC. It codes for CASIPPSGQETQYF.

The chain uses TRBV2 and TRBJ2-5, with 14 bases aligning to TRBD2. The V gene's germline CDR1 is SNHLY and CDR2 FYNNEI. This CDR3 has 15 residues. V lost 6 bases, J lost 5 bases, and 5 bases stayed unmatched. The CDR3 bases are TGTGCCAGCAGGAGGACTAGCGGGAGGTGGGAGACCCAGTACTTC. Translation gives CASRRTSGRWETQYF.

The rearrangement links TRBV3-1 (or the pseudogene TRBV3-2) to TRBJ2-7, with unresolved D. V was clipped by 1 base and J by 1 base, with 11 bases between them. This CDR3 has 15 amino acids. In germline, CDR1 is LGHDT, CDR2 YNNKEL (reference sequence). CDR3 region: CASSQGFAESYEQYF. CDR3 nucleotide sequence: TGTGCCAGCAGCCAAGGGTTTGCCGAATCCTACGAGCAGTACTTC.

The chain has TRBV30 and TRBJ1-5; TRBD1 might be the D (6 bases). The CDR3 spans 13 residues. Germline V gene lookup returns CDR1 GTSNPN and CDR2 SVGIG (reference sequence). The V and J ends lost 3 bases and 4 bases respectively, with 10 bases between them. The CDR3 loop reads CAWRGTQNQPQHF. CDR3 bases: TGTGCCTGGAGAGGGACACAGAATCAGCCCCAGCATTTT.

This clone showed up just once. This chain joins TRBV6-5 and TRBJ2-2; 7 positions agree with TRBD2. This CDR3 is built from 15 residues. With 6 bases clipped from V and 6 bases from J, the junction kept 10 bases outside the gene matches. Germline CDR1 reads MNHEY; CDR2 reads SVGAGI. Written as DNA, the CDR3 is TGTGCCAGCAGCCTATCTCTGACTAGCTCCGGGGAGCTGTTTTTT. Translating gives CASSLSLTSSGELFF.

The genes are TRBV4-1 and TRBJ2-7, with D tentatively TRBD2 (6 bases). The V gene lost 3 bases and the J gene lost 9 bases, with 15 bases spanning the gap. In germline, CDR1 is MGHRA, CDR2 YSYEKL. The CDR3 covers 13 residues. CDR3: CASSQTSTSRQYF. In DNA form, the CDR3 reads TGCGCCAGCAGCCAGACTAGTACCAGCCGGCAGTACTTC.

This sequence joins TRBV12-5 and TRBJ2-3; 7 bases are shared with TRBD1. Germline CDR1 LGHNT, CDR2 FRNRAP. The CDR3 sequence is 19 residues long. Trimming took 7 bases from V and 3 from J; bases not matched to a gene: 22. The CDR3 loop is CASARPPEKTGLGTDTQYF. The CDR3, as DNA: TGTGCTAGTGCTAGACCACCCGAAAAGACAGGGCTTGGGACAGATACGCAGTATTTT.

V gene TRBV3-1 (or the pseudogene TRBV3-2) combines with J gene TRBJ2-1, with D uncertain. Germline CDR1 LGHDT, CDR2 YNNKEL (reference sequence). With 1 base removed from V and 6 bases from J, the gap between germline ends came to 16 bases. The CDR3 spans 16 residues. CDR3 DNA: TGTGCCAGCAGCCAAGCGGCCGCGAAGGGTCGCAATGAGCAGTTCTTC. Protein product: CASSQAAAKGRNEQFF.

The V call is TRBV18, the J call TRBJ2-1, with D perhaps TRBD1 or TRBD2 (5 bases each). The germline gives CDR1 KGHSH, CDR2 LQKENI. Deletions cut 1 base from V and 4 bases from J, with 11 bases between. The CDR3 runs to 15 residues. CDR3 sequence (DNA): TGTGCCAGCTCACCACGGGACGGACTGTACAATGAGCAGTTCTTC. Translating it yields CASSPRDGLYNEQFF.

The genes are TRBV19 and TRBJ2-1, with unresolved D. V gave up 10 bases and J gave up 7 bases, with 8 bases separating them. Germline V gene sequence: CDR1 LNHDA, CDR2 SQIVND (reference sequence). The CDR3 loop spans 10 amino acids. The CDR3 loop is CATRENEQFF. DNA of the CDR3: TGTGCCACCCGCGAAAATGAGCAGTTCTTC.

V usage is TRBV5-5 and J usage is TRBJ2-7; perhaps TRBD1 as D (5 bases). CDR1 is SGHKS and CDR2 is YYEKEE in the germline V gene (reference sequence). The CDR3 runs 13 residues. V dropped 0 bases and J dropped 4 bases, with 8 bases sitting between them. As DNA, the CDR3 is TGTGCCAGCAGCTTGGGTCCAGGGTACGAGCAGTACTTC. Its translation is CASSLGPGYEQYF.

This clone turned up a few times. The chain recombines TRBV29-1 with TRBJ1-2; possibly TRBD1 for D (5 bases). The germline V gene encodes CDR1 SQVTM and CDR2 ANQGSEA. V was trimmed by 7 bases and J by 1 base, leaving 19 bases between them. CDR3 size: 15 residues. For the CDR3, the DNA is TGCAGCGCCCAGCTCAAGGGGCCGATTAACTATGGCTACACCTTC. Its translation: CSAQLKGPINYGYTF.

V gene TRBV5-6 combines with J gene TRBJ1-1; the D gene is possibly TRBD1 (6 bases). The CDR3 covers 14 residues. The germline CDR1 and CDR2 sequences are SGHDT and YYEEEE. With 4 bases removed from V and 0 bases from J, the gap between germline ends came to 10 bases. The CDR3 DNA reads TGTGCCAGCAGCAAGACAGGTATGAACACTGAAGCTTTCTTT. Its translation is CASSKTGMNTEAFF.

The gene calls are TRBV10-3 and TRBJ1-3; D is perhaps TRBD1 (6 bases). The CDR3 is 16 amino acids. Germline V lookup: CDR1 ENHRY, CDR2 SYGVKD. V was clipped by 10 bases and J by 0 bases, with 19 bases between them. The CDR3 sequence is CATGRGGGSSGNTIYF. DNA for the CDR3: TGTGCCACCGGACGAGGGGGGGGAAGCTCTGGAAACACCATATATTTT.

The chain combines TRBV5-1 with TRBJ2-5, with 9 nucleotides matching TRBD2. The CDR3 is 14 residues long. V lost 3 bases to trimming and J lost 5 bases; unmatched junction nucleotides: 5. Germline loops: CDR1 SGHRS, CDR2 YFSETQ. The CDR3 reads CASSSGTSTETQYF. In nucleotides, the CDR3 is TGCGCCAGCAGCTCCGGGACTAGCACGGAGACCCAGTACTTC.

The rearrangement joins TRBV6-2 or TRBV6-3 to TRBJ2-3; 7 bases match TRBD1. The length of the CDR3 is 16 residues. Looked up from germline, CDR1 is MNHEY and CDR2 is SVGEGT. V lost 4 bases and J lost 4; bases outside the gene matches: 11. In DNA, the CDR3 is TGTGCCAGCAGTTCCAGGGGGACAGAGATCCCAGATACGCAGTATTTT. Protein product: CASSSRGTEIPDTQYF.

CDR3 residues: CASSRGMDPNEKLFF. The CDR3 nucleotides are TGTGCCAGCAGCCGTGGGATGGATCCTAATGAAAAACTGTTTTTT. The genes are TRBV7-9 and TRBJ1-4; D gene uncertain. This CDR3 is 15 amino acids long. V lost 5 bases and J lost 3, with 13 bases in between. Germline CDR1 SEHNR, CDR2 FQNEAQ (reference sequence).

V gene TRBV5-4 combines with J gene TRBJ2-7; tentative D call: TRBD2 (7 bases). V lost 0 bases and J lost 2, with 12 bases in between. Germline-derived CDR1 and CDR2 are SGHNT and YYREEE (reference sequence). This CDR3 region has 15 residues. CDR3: CASSLGAGAPYEQYF. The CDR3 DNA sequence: TGTGCCAGCAGCTTGGGGGCGGGGGCCCCCTACGAGCAGTACTTC.

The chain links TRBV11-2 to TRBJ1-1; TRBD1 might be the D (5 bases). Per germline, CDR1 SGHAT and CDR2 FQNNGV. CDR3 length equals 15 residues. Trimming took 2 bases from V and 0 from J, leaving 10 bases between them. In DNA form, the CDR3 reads TGTGCCAGCAGCTTATGGGGCCGCATGAACACTGAAGCTTTCTTT. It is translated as CASSLWGRMNTEAFF.

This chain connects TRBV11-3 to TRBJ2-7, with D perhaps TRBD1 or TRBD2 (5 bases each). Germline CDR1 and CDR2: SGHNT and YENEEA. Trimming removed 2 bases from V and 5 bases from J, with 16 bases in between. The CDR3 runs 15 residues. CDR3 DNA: TGTGCCAGCAGCTTAATCGGGACCCCCGAGAACGAGCAGTACTTC. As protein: CASSLIGTPENEQYF.

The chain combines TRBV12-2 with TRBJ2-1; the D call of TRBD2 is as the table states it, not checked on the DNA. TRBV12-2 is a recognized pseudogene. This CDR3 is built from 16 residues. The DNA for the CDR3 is TGTGCAAGTCGCCAACCCGTCCTGCGTGCCGGGGGTGAGCAGTTCTTC. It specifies CASRQPVLRAGGEQFF.

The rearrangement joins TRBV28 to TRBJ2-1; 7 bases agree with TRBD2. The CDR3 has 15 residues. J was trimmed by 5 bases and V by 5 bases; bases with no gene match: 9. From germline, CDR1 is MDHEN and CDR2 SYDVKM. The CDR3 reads CASSQGGTINNEQFF. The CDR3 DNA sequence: TGTGCCAGCAGTCAGGGCGGGACTATCAACAATGAGCAGTTCTTC.